Included here is one T cell receptor (beta chain) sequence, with context. TCRdb called the 5' RACE reads again in MiXCR, with one record for every CDR3 protein. Of about 810,000 distinct CDR3 sequences in the sample, roughly 12% were seen once. Trimming removed 4 bases from V and 9 bases from J, with 13 bases in between. This CDR3 is 13 amino acids long. The source of the sample is a study of identical twins. In addition, the sample was reused for a study of yellow fever vaccine responses in identical twins.

The sample comprised PBMCs. The chain has TRBV12-3 or TRBV12-4 and TRBJ2-4, with D unclear. The clonotype originates from a woman younger than 30 in good health. As DNA, the CDR3 is TGTGCCAGCAGTTCACCCCCCCCTAGCATTCAGTACTTC. This encodes CASSSPPPSIQYF.